This TCR beta chain was retrieved from a study of T cell responses to AZD1222 COVID-19 vaccine. The method was immunoSEQ multiplex PCR; TCRdb's version includes in-frame clones alone and lacks a portion of them. The data contain about 52,000 clones, roughly 87% of them singletons. This clone was observed a few times. What it recognizes is unknown. Second-dose intervals of approximately 4 or approximately 12 weeks were pooled. The study, taken as a whole, reports: Breadth and depth of Spike-specific TCRs rose after two AZD1222 doses. CD4 TCRs covered the whole spike, strongest at regions 160-218 and 743-854.

The specimen was peripheral blood, collected 28 days after the second AZD1222 dose. The receptor was isolated from an adult who received the AZD1222 COVID-19 vaccine.

Written as DNA, the CDR3 is TGTGCCAGCAGCGAGGGGCGTATCCCCTACGAGCAGTACTTC. Its protein is CASSEGRIPYEQYF. The chain combines TRBV9 with TRBJ2-7; a weak D match, TRBD1 (5 bases). The CDR3 runs to 14 residues. Deletions cut 3 bases from V and 2 bases from J, with 12 bases between. Per germline, CDR1 SGDLS and CDR2 YYNGEE.